What follows are 5 T cell receptor beta chains derived from one specimen sequenced in a study of CD8+CD57+ T cells in acquired aplastic anemia. The authors sequenced patients whose flow cytometry had shown CD8+CD57+ cell expansion. For CDR3 and TCR beta VDJ profiling, genomic DNA was the template used. TCRdb re-called the reads with MiXCR, one entry per CDR3 protein. Altogether just over 450,000 distinct CDR3 sequences are present, less than 35% being singletons, with the ten largest covering 0.75% to 0.95%. The sequenced material came from sorted CD4+, CD8+, or CD8+CD57+ T cells (not recorded which) from PBMCs. Receptor source: a human donor with aplastic anemia.

As for this clonotype: This may stem from a read error, because a much larger clone lies one nucleotide away. The V call is TRBV2, the J call TRBJ1-5; no definite D call. The CDR3 totals 15 residues. The germline CDR1 and CDR2 sequences are SNHLY and FYNNEI. CDR3 DNA sequence: TGTGCCAGCAGCGTAACAGCGGATAGCAATCGGCCCCAGCATTTT. Its translation: CASSVTADSNRPQHF.

The chain is built from TRBV5-1 and TRBJ1-4, with D possibly TRBD1 on 5 matching bases. Germline assignment: CDR1 SGHRS and CDR2 YFSETQ. The V end was cut by 4 bases, the J end by 9 bases, with 16 bases between. The CDR3 length is 14 residues. For the CDR3, the DNA is TGCGCCAGCAGCCCGGATTGGGGGGAGCAAAAACTGTTTTTT. Protein: CASSPDWGEQKLFF.

The sample holds many counts of this clonotype. The rearrangement joins TRBV10-3 to TRBJ1-6; D perhaps matches TRBD1 (5 bases). V shed 0 bases and J shed 11 bases, with 14 bases lying between them. CDR1 is ENHRY and CDR2 is SYGVKD in the germline V gene. The CDR3 runs to 15 residues. This CDR3 is CAISESLGAGAPLHF. CDR3 nucleotides: TGTGCCATCAGTGAGTCCCTCGGGGCTGGCGCACCCCTCCACTTT.

This clonotype has only a few counts. The chain joins TRBV20-1 to TRBJ2-3, with TRBD2 matching 11 bases. CDR3 length: 15 residues. The V and J ends lost 4 bases and 3 bases, in that order; junction bases with no gene match: 6. Germline lookup yields CDR1 DFQATT and CDR2 SNEGSKA (reference sequence). CDR3 region: CSAKTSGSMTDTQYF. The CDR3 DNA reads as TGCAGTGCTAAAACTAGCGGGAGTATGACAGATACGCAGTATTTT.

Remarks on this clonotype: This may be a read error, as it is one base from a much larger clone. J is TRBJ1-5 and V is TRBV7-9; 8 positions agree with TRBD1. CDR3 length: 15 residues. The germline V gene has CDR1 SEHNR and CDR2 FQNEAQ (reference sequence). This CDR3 is CANSAQGAGNQPQHF. The CDR3 DNA reads TGTGCCAACAGCGCCCAGGGGGCCGGCAATCAGCCCCAGCATTTT.